A single sample is the source of the 29 T cell receptor beta chains below, sequenced in a study of T cells in Graves' hyperthyroidism and ophthalmopathy. The source material, RNA transcripts, was used to amplify TCR beta CDR3 regions. During a first-round RT-PCR of the TCR CDR3, the HTBI primer set was used. A single record per CDR3 protein comes from TCRdb applying MiXCR to the multiplex PCR reads. The table has 450,000 to 650,000 distinct CDR3 sequences, 14% seen once. The specimen sequenced was blood. Receptors were obtained from a young woman with Graves' ophthalmopathy.

Only a few counts were recorded for this clonotype. The gene calls are TRBV4-2 and TRBJ2-3; 13 nucleotides match TRBD2. CDR3 size: 17 residues. Germline loops: CDR1 LGHNA, CDR2 YNFKEQ. V lost 3 bases, J lost 4 bases, and 7 bases stayed unmatched. Here the CDR3 DNA reads TGTGCCAGCAGCCACTCAACTAGCGGGAGGGCCCCAGATACGCAGTATTTT. Translation: CASSHSTSGRAPDTQYF.

This clonotype was counted a few times. This may arise from a read error, as a much more abundant clone is one base away. The gene calls are TRBV12-3 or TRBV12-4 and TRBJ2-5, with no clear D. This CDR3 has 14 residues. The CDR3 DNA reads TGTGCCAGCAGTTTGGGTCCAAGTAAAGAGACCAAGTACTTC. Translating gives CASSLGPSKETKYF.

A word on this clonotype: It may be a read error: a sequence one base away is much more abundant. The chain recombines TRBV12-3 or TRBV12-4 with TRBJ1-2; tentatively, D is TRBD1 (5 bases). The CDR3 totals 14 residues. V was pared by 1 base and J by 6 bases, with 12 bases between. CDR3 region: CASSLGRGSHGYTF. CDR3 nucleotides: TGTGCCAGCAGTTTAGGACGGGGGAGCCATGGCTACACCTTC.

The J gene is TRBJ2-7, the V gene TRBV7-6; D is ambiguous. V dropped 1 base and J dropped 3 bases, with 7 bases sitting between them. Germline V gives CDR1 SGHVS, CDR2 FNYEAQ. CDR3 length equals 13 residues. This CDR3 is CASSLERNYEQYF. CDR3 sequence (DNA): TGTGCCAGCAGCTTAGAACGGAACTACGAGCAGTACTTC.

This clonotype was counted only a few times. The DNA for the CDR3 is TGCGCCAGCAGCTTAGGGGGTGTAAGAGAGACCCAGTACTTC. This encodes CASSLGGVRETQYF. V gene TRBV5-1 combines with J gene TRBJ2-5, with D perhaps TRBD1 (6 bases). The CDR3 covers 14 residues. The germline gives CDR1 SGHRS, CDR2 YFSETQ. Between the trimmed V and J ends, which lost 2 bases and 4 bases, there was a span of 12 bases.

The chain has TRBV20-1 and TRBJ1-5; D is ambiguous. Between the trimmed V and J ends, which lost 0 bases and 0 bases, there was a span of 12 bases. CDR1 is DFQATT and CDR2 is SNEGSKA in the germline V gene (reference sequence). This CDR3 contains 16 residues. DNA for the CDR3: TGCAGTGCTAGAGACCTTCAGACCGGTAGCAATCAGCCCCAGCATTTT. Protein product: CSARDLQTGSNQPQHF.

This clonotype was observed a handful of times. This sequence joins TRBV9 and TRBJ2-2, with D maybe TRBD2 (5 bases). Germline V lookup: CDR1 SGDLS, CDR2 YYNGEE. V was trimmed by 3 bases and J by 0 bases, leaving 9 bases between them. The CDR3 contains 15 residues. The CDR3 sequence: CASSAGLTNTGELFF. The CDR3 DNA reads TGTGCCAGCAGCGCCGGACTTACGAACACCGGGGAGCTGTTTTTT.

This clonotype was seen more than once but under ten times. The CDR3 sequence is CASSLDGQGRNYGYTF. The CDR3 region has the DNA TGTGCCAGCAGCTTAGATGGGCAGGGACGGAACTATGGCTACACCTTC. The chain uses TRBV5-6 and TRBJ1-2; D might be TRBD1 (5 bases). Germline V gene data show CDR1 as SGHDT and CDR2 as YYEEEE. V was cut by 2 bases and J by 2 bases, with 16 bases left in between. The CDR3 is 16 amino acids.

Ten or more counts support this clonotype. This chain connects TRBV2 to TRBJ2-7, with D tentatively TRBD2 (6 bases). Germline V CDR1 and CDR2: SNHLY, FYNNEI. This CDR3 comprises 12 residues. The germline V and J ends were trimmed by 3 bases and 4 bases, with 7 bases remaining between them. The CDR3 DNA is TGTGCCAGCAGTGATAGCGGATACGAGCAGTACTTC. This codes for CASSDSGYEQYF.

In its sample, this clonotype was seen many times. V and J are TRBV6-6 and TRBJ2-7, with 9 bases aligning to TRBD1. CDR3 length: 14 amino acids. Germline CDR1 and CDR2: MNHNY and SVGAGI (reference sequence). The V segment lost 2 bases and the J segment 4 bases; nucleotides outside the gene matches: 3. CDR3 nucleotide sequence: TGTGCCAGCAGTTACCTGACAGGGGGGTACGAGCAGTACTTC. Protein: CASSYLTGGYEQYF.

Points on this clonotype: A much larger clone differs by one base, so this may be a read error. The chain is built from TRBV13 and TRBJ2-1; the match to TRBD1 covers 9 bases. The CDR3 covers 15 residues. In germline, CDR1 is PRHDT, CDR2 FYEKMQ (reference sequence). CDR3 coding DNA: TGTGCCAGCAGCGACGGACAGGGGCGCTACAATAAGCAGTTCTTC. This sequence encodes CASSDGQGRYNKQFF.

The chain combines TRBV9 with TRBJ2-7; D is unresolved. CDR3 length: 14 residues. Germline V gives CDR1 SGDLS, CDR2 YYNGEE. V dropped 0 bases and J dropped 5 bases, with 12 bases sitting between them. The CDR3 region is CASSVGSDKDEQYF. CDR3 sequence (DNA): TGTGCCAGCAGCGTAGGGTCTGATAAGGACGAGCAGTACTTC. The full variable domain, in which reference TRBV9 and TRBJ2-7 provide the parts outside the CDR3, is DSGVTQTPKHLITATGQRVTLRCSPRSGDLSVYWYQQSLDQGLQFLIQYYNGEERAKGNILERFSAQQFPDLHSELNLSSLELGDSALYFCASSVGSDKDEQYFGPGTRLTVT.

Ten or more counts support this clonotype. The chain links TRBV15 to TRBJ2-7; a weak D match, TRBD2 (6 bases). V lost 5 bases, J lost 0 bases, and 14 bases lay in between. The CDR3 is 15 amino acids. Looked up from germline, CDR1 is LNHNV and CDR2 is YYDKDF (reference sequence). In DNA form, the CDR3 reads TGTGCCACCAGCGGCGGAGTAGCGGCCTCCTACGAGCAGTACTTC. Its translation: CATSGGVAASYEQYF.

This rearrangement joins TRBV6-2 or TRBV6-3 to TRBJ2-1; 7 positions agree with TRBD1. Germline V CDR1 and CDR2: MNHEY, SVGEGT. J was trimmed by 4 bases and V by 2 bases; bases with no gene match: 14. This CDR3 has 18 residues. CDR3 in amino acids: CASSYPTGMGVGYNEQFF. The DNA of the CDR3 is TGTGCCAGCAGTTACCCGACAGGGATGGGCGTAGGGTACAATGAGCAGTTCTTC.

This clonotype was observed at least ten times. V usage is TRBV28 and J usage is TRBJ1-5; D is unclear. Germline-derived CDR1 and CDR2 are MDHEN and SYDVKM. V was cut by 10 bases and J by 0 bases, with 19 bases left in between. This CDR3 spans 16 amino acids. The CDR3 nucleotides are TGTGCCACCCAATCCCGGACGGTAAATAGCAATCAGCCCCAGCATTTT. Protein: CATQSRTVNSNQPQHF.

This clonotype was counted between two and nine times. The chain is built from TRBV7-8 and TRBJ2-2; the match to TRBD1 covers 10 bases. Germline lookup yields CDR1 SGHVS and CDR2 FQNEAQ. J was trimmed by 6 bases and V by 5 bases; bases with no gene match: 3. This CDR3 contains 14 residues. The CDR3 DNA is TGTGCCAGCAGCCAGACAGGGGGCGCCGGGGAGCTGTTTTTT. Translating it yields CASSQTGGAGELFF.

This clonotype was counted many times. V usage is TRBV7-3 and J usage is TRBJ2-6; D unclear. V was pared by 3 bases and J by 0 bases, with 6 bases between. The V gene's germline CDR1 is SGHTA and CDR2 FQGTGA. The CDR3 spans 15 residues. In DNA form, the CDR3 reads TGTGCCAGCAGCTTTGAGCCCTCTGGGGCCAACGTCCTGACTTTC. Protein: CASSFEPSGANVLTF.

This clonotype was seen ten or more times. CDR3 coding DNA: TGTGCCAGCAGCCGCGACATCTACAATGAGCAGTTCTTC. Its protein product is CASSRDIYNEQFF. This chain connects TRBV14 to TRBJ2-1, with D hard to call. The CDR3 is 13 residues long. Germline V CDR1 and CDR2: SGHDN, FVKESK. Trimming left V 4 bases short and J 3 bases short, with 7 bases between. Combining the CDR3 with reference TRBV14 and TRBJ2-1 gives the whole variable domain EAGVTQFPSHSVIEKGQTVTLRCDPISGHDNLYWYRRVMGKEIKFLLHFVKESKQDESGMPNNRFLAERTGGTYSTLKVQPAELEDSGVYFCASSRDIYNEQFFGPGTRLTVL.

This clonotype was observed many times. This chain uses TRBV3-1 with TRBJ1-1; the D is unclear. Per the germline V gene, CDR1 is LGHDT and CDR2 is YNNKEL (reference sequence). V lost 8 bases and J lost 0, with 7 bases in between. This CDR3 is built from 12 residues. The chain's CDR3 is CASSELNTEAFF. The CDR3 region has the DNA TGTGCCAGCTCGGAGTTGAACACTGAAGCTTTCTTT.

This clonotype was counted ten times or more. The CDR3 coding sequence is TGTGCCAGCAGCTTAGATAGGGCGGGGAGCAATCAGCCCCAGCATTTT. Protein: CASSLDRAGSNQPQHF. This sequence joins TRBV7-2 and TRBJ1-5; the D is unclear. With 1 base removed from V and 1 base from J, the gap between germline ends came to 11 bases. Germline CDR1 and CDR2: SGHTA and FQGNSA. This CDR3 has 16 residues.

Remarks on this clonotype: With a much larger clone just one base away, this may be a read error. This chain joins TRBV27 and TRBJ1-1, with D possibly matching TRBD1 (6 bases). Germline CDR1 and CDR2: MNHEY and SMNVEV (reference sequence). The CDR3 is made up of 15 amino acids. The DNA of the CDR3 is TGTTCCAGCAGTCTAGGAGGGGGGGCGAGGACTGAAGCTTTCTTT. This translates into CSSSLGGGARTEAFF.

This chain joins TRBV27 and TRBJ2-3; D not resolved. Trimming shortened V by 3 bases and J by 0 bases, and 10 bases separated the two germline ends. CDR3 size: 15 residues. Germline loops: CDR1 MNHEY, CDR2 SMNVEV (reference sequence). This CDR3 is CASSFKKPSTDTQYF. The CDR3 DNA reads as TGTGCCAGCAGTTTTAAGAAACCTAGCACAGATACGCAGTATTTT.

This clonotype occurred many times. The rearrangement links TRBV11-2 to TRBJ2-1; 10 bases match TRBD2. CDR1 and CDR2 (germline): SGHAT, FQNNGV. The CDR3 runs to 16 residues. The V segment lost 5 bases and the J segment 2 bases; nucleotides outside the gene matches: 6. Here the CDR3 DNA reads TGTGCCAGCAGCCCTAGGACTAGCGGTACCTACAATGAGCAGTTCTTC. Translating it yields CASSPRTSGTYNEQFF.

The V gene is TRBV5-6, the J gene TRBJ2-6; 7 positions agree with TRBD1. Per germline, CDR1 SGHDT and CDR2 YYEEEE. The CDR3 contains 18 residues. With V trimmed by 4 bases and J by 0 bases, 10 bases remained unmatched. The DNA for the CDR3 is TGTGCCAGCAGCGGGCCTGGACAGGCTCACTCTGGGGCCAACGTCCTGACTTTC. Its protein product is CASSGPGQAHSGANVLTF.

A note on this clonotype: This may arise from a read error, as a much more abundant clone is one base away. The chain has TRBV7-2 and TRBJ2-2; the D is unclear. CDR3 length: 14 amino acids. Looked up from germline, CDR1 is SGHTA and CDR2 is FQGNSA. CDR3 sequence (DNA): TGTGCCAGCAGCTTTGGCAGTAACATCGGGGAGCTGTTTTTT. It specifies CASSFGSNIGELFF.

The chain is built from TRBV6-2 or TRBV6-3 and TRBJ1-1; D is undetermined. Deletions cut 7 bases from V and 2 bases from J, with 8 bases between. Germline V CDR1 and CDR2: MNHEY, SVGEGT. The CDR3 sequence is 12 residues long. This CDR3 reads CASTKTNTEAFF. Written as DNA, the CDR3 is TGTGCCAGCACTAAGACTAACACTGAAGCTTTCTTT.

This clonotype has at least ten counts. This chain links TRBV30 with TRBJ2-2; 11 bases match TRBD2. CDR1 and CDR2 from the germline V gene are GTSNPN and SVGIG (reference sequence). The length of the CDR3 is 14 residues. V gave up 4 bases and J gave up 6 bases; unmatched junction bases: 4. CDR3: CAWNSGRAPGELFF. CDR3 DNA: TGTGCCTGGAATAGCGGGAGGGCCCCCGGGGAGCTGTTTTTT.

This clonotype was picked up many times. The chain joins TRBV28 to TRBJ1-3; 9 nucleotides line up with TRBD1. The CDR3 has 15 residues. Germline values: CDR1 MDHEN, CDR2 SYDVKM. J lost 8 bases, V lost 6 bases, and 11 bases had no gene match. Written as DNA, the CDR3 is TGTGCCAGCAGCGGTCCGGGACAGGGTGGCGACACCATATATTTT. Amino acid sequence: CASSGPGQGGDTIYF.

This clonotype showed up many times. This chain links TRBV6-1 with TRBJ2-7; D is ambiguous. V lost 3 bases and J 2 bases, leaving 11 bases between the germline ends. From germline, CDR1 is MNHNS and CDR2 SASEGT. This CDR3 has 14 residues. The CDR3 DNA reads TGTGCCAGCAGTGATGGACGGGCAACCTACGAGCAGTACTTC. It translates to CASSDGRATYEQYF.